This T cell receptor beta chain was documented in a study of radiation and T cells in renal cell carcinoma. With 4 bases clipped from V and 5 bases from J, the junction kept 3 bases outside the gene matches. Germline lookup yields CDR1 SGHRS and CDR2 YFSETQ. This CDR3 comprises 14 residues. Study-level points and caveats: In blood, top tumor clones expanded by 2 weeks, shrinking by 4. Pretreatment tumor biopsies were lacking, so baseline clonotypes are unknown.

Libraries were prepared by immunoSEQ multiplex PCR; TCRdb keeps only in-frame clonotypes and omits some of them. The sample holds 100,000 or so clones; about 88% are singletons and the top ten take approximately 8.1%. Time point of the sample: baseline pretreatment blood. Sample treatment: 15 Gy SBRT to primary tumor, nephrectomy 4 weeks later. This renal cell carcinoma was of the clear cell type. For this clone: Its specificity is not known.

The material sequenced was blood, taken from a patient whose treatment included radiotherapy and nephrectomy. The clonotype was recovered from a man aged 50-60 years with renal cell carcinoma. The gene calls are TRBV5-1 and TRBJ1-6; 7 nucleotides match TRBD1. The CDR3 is CASSVGQHNSPLHF. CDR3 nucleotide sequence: TGCGCCAGCAGCGTGGGACAGCATAATTCACCCCTCCACTTT.